This TCR beta chain was identified in a study of cytomegalovirus exposure and HLA in healthy donors. On the study more broadly: Around 76% of 300 to 450 genotyped donors fell in the Caucasian-associated ancestry cluster. Study observations and caveats: Some V segments could not be told apart, so they were left out, TRBV6-2 and TRBV6-3 among them. There were 150 to 200 TCR beta chains listed as cytomegalovirus-associated. What a later analysis reportedly showed was that an Asian-associated ancestry cluster had fewer N-insertions than the approximately 700-donor mean.

The primer mix had 60 Vbeta and 13 Jbeta primers. The protocol was immunoSEQ multiplex PCR, while the TCRdb copy is restricted to in-frame clones and leaves out a portion. The sample lists about 130,000 clones, over 8% occurring once. In this sample, this clone turned up once. The antigen remains undetermined. Distinct nucleotide sequences in the sample also encode this CDR3. Germline V gives CDR1 SGHRS, CDR2 YFSETQ. Trimming cost V 0 bases and J 4 bases, with 12 bases left between them. This CDR3 comprises 15 residues. V is TRBV5-1 and J is TRBJ2-3; no clear D. Sequenced input: PBMCs. The sequence was obtained from a man in his forties in good health and CMV-seronegative. CDR3 loop: CASSLGEARADTQYF. In nucleotides, the CDR3 is TGCGCCAGCAGCTTGGGTGAGGCACGGGCAGATACGCAGTATTTT.